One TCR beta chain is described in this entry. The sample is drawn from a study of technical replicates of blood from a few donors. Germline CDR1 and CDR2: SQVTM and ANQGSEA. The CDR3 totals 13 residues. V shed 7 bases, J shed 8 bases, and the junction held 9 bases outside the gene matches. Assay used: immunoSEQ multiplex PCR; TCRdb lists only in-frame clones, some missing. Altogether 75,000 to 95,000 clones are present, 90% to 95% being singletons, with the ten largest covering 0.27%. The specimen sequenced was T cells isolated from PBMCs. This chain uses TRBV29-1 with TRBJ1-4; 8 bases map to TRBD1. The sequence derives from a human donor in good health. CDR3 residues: CSGTDRADEKLFF. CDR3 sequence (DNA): TGCAGCGGGACGGACAGGGCTGACGAAAAACTGTTTTTT.